Given below is one TCR beta chain in context. In the study's own analysis: Quantification of nucleated cells was approximated via reference gene primer amplification. Here immunoSEQ multiplex PCR was the method, and the copy in TCRdb shows in-frame clones only, minus some. D and trimming were read from the DNA, whereas the V and J calls and clone size are those reported in that table. The sample consists of around 88,000 clones, 90% of them appearing once. The data are from a study of blood T cell repertoires in COVID-19. Across the study: Specimens from acute and convalescent COVID-19 originated in the United States, Italy and Spain. Sources were T cells, B-cell-depleted T cells, or PBMCs; the material itself was cDNA or gDNA.

The clonotype comes from a man in his 60s with acute or convalescent COVID-19. The specimen was peripheral blood.

The CDR3 region has the DNA TGTGCCAGTACTTCTTACAGGGTCAACACTGAAGCTTTCTTT. Its protein is CASTSYRVNTEAFF. The chain employs TRBV19 and TRBJ1-1, with D tentatively TRBD1 (6 bases). Trimming removed 7 bases at V and 2 bases at J, with 14 bases between. CDR1 is LNHDA, CDR2 SQIVND, per germline (reference sequence). The CDR3 covers 14 residues.